A selection of T cell receptor beta chains follows, all from one sample in a study of spatial heterogeneity in lung cancer. Each CDR3 protein is one row after TCRdb ran MiXCR on the 5' RACE reads. The repertoire holds some 100,000 distinct CDR3 sequences, around 9% seen once, with about 7% in the top ten. The input for sequencing was PBMCs, taken at surgery. The receptors derive from a male donor with early-stage non-small cell lung cancer. CDR3s include the opening cysteine and the closing phenylalanine or tryptophan. D genes are given only for firm matches. The size field is filled for only some rows; it gives once, few, many or a size class.

>TRBV2|many|TRBJ2-3|.
CASTWREGADTQYF
>TRBV27|few|TRBJ2-7|.
CASSLTAFSSYEQYF
>TRBV12-3/TRBV12-4|few|TRBJ2-3|TRBD1
CASSLGQGWDTDTQYF
>TRBV29-1|many|TRBJ1-5|.
CSVEEGWEVSNQPQHF
>TRBV7-7|.|TRBJ2-5|TRBD1
CASSSGAGGRETQYF
>TRBV5-6|.|TRBJ1-2|TRBD1
CASSLKQGVLWNYGYTF
>TRBV7-2|.|TRBJ1-4|TRBD1
CASSVVGTGNEKLFF
>TRBV24-1|many|TRBJ1-4|.
CATSEGTNEKLFF
>TRBV19|.|TRBJ2-1|TRBD1
CASSIWGQGYNEQFF
>TRBV2|.|TRBJ1-5|.
CASREGRTSNQPQHF
>TRBV3-1|few|TRBJ2-3|TRBD2
CASSPSGRATDTQYF
>TRBV4-1|.|TRBJ1-4|.
CASSHFYRANEKLFF
>TRBV14|.|TRBJ1-1|.
CASSQDRDGEAFF
>TRBV12-3/TRBV12-4|few|TRBJ2-1|.
CASTDSSYNEQFF